Sequencing of this T cell receptor beta chain was carried out in a study of T cell responses to AZD1222 COVID-19 vaccine. Produced via immunoSEQ multiplex PCR; TCRdb's table is partial and in-frame only. The sample includes roughly 130,000 clones, 80% to 90% of them seen just once. Sequencing used peripheral blood, obtained on day 0 of AZD1222 vaccination. The source of this sequence is an adult in good health.

This CDR3 reads CASSRIVGTPGEKLFF. CDR3 DNA sequence: TGTGCCAGCAGCCGAATTGTCGGGACCCCGGGTGAAAAACTGTTTTTT. The gene calls are TRBV11-2 and TRBJ1-4; TRBD1 might be the D (5 bases). CDR3 size: 16 residues. Germline V lookup: CDR1 SGHAT, CDR2 FQNNGV. Deletions cut 5 bases from V and 7 bases from J, with 20 bases between.